In this sample, the clone carrying this T cell receptor beta chain turned up many times. Antigen unknown. Combining iRepertoire HTBI primers with Arm-PCR of CDR3 regions, the authors built TCR beta libraries. MiXCR was run by TCRdb on the multiplex PCR reads, yielding one entry per CDR3 protein. The table has some 220,000 distinct CDR3 sequences, roughly 18% seen once. This sample was included in a study of regulatory T cells in long-lasting Graves disease. Study-wide findings and caveats: Newly diagnosed Graves' patients exceeded persistent ones in TCR diversity.

Specified time point: newly diagnosed GD, antithyroid drugs for less than 3 months. PBMC RNA served as the TCR library source. The CDR3 runs to 16 residues. Germline V CDR1 and CDR2: SNHLY, FYNNEI. The V gene end was trimmed by 3 bases and the J gene end by 5 bases; junction bases not matched to a gene: 9. A further study also used this sample, focusing on T cells in Graves' hyperthyroidism and ophthalmopathy.

The V gene is TRBV2, the J gene TRBJ2-5, with 10 nucleotides matching TRBD2. The sequencing used peripheral blood mononuclear cells (PBMCs), collected at new diagnosis, from a patient treated with antithyroid drugs. This receptor was identified in a woman younger than 45 with Graves disease. The CDR3 nucleotides read TGTGCCAGCAGTGATGGTCTAGCGGGAGTTATGGAGACCCAGTACTTC. Translated, it gives CASSDGLAGVMETQYF.